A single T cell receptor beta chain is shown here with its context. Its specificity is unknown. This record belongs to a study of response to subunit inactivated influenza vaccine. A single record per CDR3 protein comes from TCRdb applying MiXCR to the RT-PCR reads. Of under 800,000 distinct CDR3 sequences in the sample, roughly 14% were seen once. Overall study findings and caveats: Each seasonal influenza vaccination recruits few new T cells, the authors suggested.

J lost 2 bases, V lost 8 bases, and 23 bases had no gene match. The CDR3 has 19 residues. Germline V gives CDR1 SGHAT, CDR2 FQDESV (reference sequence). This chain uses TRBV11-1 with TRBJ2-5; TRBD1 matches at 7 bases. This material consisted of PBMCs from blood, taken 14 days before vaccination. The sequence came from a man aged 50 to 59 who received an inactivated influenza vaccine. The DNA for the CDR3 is TGTGCCAGCGGGCTCCCCGTCAGGGGGTCCCGAAGAGTGCAAGAGACCCAGTACTTC. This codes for CASGLPVRGSRRVQETQYF.